The rows below give T cell receptor beta chains drawn from one sample of a study of blood T cell repertoires in COVID-19. Assay: immunoSEQ multiplex PCR; the TCRdb copy retains only in-frame clones and omits some. Of hundreds of thousands of clones in the sample, roughly 84% were seen once. The sequenced material came from peripheral blood. These receptors originate from a human donor in a cohort sampled during active COVID-19. Both conserved end residues are part of each CDR3. D genes are given only for firm matches. Not all rows give a size; the values are once, few, many and, for expanded clones, a class.

J	D	V	size	DNA	CDR3
TRBJ1-2	-	TRBV2	-	TGTGCCAGCATTAGGACAGATCTATATGGCTACACCTTC	CASIRTDLYGYTF
TRBJ2-1	TRBD1	TRBV5-4	-	TGTGCCAGCAGCTTGAGGGACAGGGTCTACAATGAGCAGTTCTTC	CASSLRDRVYNEQFF
TRBJ2-7	TRBD1	TRBV5-4	-	TGTGCCAGCAGCTTCGGACAGGGGTTCAACGAGCAGTACTTC	CASSFGQGFNEQYF
TRBJ1-1	TRBD1	TRBV29-1	-	TGCAGCTTTAAACCAGGGGGCCAAATGCTGGGAAACTCTGAAGCTTTCTTT	CSFKPGGQMLGNSEAFF
TRBJ2-7	-	TRBV6-6	-	TGTGCCAGCAGTTACTCCGGGAACTCCTACGAGCAGTACTTC	CASSYSGNSYEQYF
TRBJ2-1	-	TRBV11-2	once	TGTGCCAGCAGCTACCAGAGACAACCCTACAATGAGCAGTTCTTC	CASSYQRQPYNEQFF
TRBJ2-7	-	TRBV11-2	-	TGTGCCAGCAGCCCCGAGGAGTACGAGCAGTACTTC	CASSPEEYEQYF
TRBJ1-2	-	TRBV27	few	TGTGCCAGCAGCACAGGGCCGAGAAGTAGCTATGGCTACACCTTC	CASSTGPRSSYGYTF
TRBJ1-4	TRBD1	TRBV5-1	-	TGCGCCAGCAACCCTGGGGACAGCGAAAAACTGTTTTTT	CASNPGDSEKLFF
TRBJ2-1	-	TRBV3-1/TRBV3-2	-	TGTGCCAGCAGCCAAGAGGGCAGCTCCTACAATGAGCAGTTCTTC	CASSQEGSSYNEQFF
TRBJ1-2	TRBD1	TRBV6-5	-	TGTGCCAGCAGCAAGGGACAGGGGGCTATCTATGGCTACACCTTC	CASSKGQGAIYGYTF
TRBJ2-1	-	TRBV11-2	-	TGTGCCAGCAGTCGACCAGGGAACTCCTACAATGAGCAGTTCTTC	CASSRPGNSYNEQFF
TRBJ2-7	-	TRBV23-1	-	TGCGCCAGCAGTCAATCCCGGGGGGCGATCTACGAGCAGTACTTC	CASSQSRGAIYEQYF
TRBJ2-3	-	TRBV24-1	-	TGTGCCACCAGTGATCGTGCAGGGGGGCGCCGTGATACGCAGTATTTT	CATSDRAGGRRDTQYF
TRBJ2-2	-	TRBV7-5	few	-	CARSQGVGRGNTGELFF
TRBJ1-5	-	TRBV27	-	TGTGCCAGCAGTTTATGGGGGGGAGTATCAATCAGGACCCAGCATTTT	CASSLWGGVSIRTQHF
TRBJ2-7	TRBD1	TRBV25-1	-	TGTGCCAGCAGTGAATCCGGGACAGGTCTTTGGAACGAGCAGTACTTC	CASSESGTGLWNEQYF
TRBJ1-2	-	TRBV27	-	TGTGCCAGCAGCACGCATGCGGGGGGCGCTGGAAATGGCTACACCTTC	CASSTHAGGAGNGYTF
TRBJ1-5	TRBD1	TRBV11-2	-	TGTGCCAGCAGCTCGGACAGGGTCAATCAGCCCCAGCATTTT	CASSSDRVNQPQHF
TRBJ1-1	TRBD1	TRBV29-1	-	TGCAGCGTCCGACAGGGGAGCGGCACTGAAGCTTTCTTT	CSVRQGSGTEAFF
TRBJ2-5	TRBD2	TRBV28	-	TGTGCCAGCAGTTTAAGCGGGGGGTACCAAGAGACCCAGTACTTC	CASSLSGGYQETQYF
TRBJ2-3	TRBD2	TRBV7-2	-	TGTGCCAGCAGCTCGCGAGCGGGGGGGCCCCGCACAGTCGGAGATACGCAGTATTTT	CASSSRAGGPRTVGDTQYF
TRBJ2-1	TRBD2	TRBV5-1	-	TGCGCCAGCAGCCCCTTAGCGGGAGGGCGTTACAATGAGCAGTTCTTC	CASSPLAGGRYNEQFF
TRBJ1-6	TRBD1	TRBV27	-	TGTGCCAGCACCACGGGACAGAGCTCCTATAATTCACCCCTCCACTTT	CASTTGQSSYNSPLHF
TRBJ2-7	-	TRBV7-2	-	TGTGCCAGCAGCCCAAATTCAAATAGACTAACCCCTACGGGCGAGCAGTACTTC	CASSPNSNRLTPTGEQYF
TRBJ1-5	TRBD1	TRBV12-3/TRBV12-4	-	TGTGCCAGCAGAGGGACAGGAAATCAGCCCCAGCATTTT	CASRGTGNQPQHF
TRBJ2-1	TRBD2	TRBV5-4	-	TGTGCCAGCAGCCCCAGGACTAGCGGGGGGGCCTACAATGAGCAGTTCTTC	CASSPRTSGGAYNEQFF
TRBJ2-7	-	TRBV9	-	TGTGCGGAGGAGGGGTCGGGCGAGCAGTACTTC	CAEEGSGEQYF
TRBJ1-5	-	TRBV28	-	TGTGCCAGCAGTGTCCCGGGGGGGAGCAATCAGCCCCAGCATTTT	CASSVPGGSNQPQHF
TRBJ1-1	-	TRBV18	-	TGTGCCAGCTCGTATAGACAGGTGAACACTGAAGCTTTCTTT	CASSYRQVNTEAFF
TRBJ2-2	TRBD1	TRBV5-5	-	TGTGCCAGCAGCTTGGTGGGACAGCCTCTGGGCACCGGGGAGCTGTTTTTT	CASSLVGQPLGTGELFF
TRBJ1-2	-	TRBV18	once	TGTGCCAGCTCACCACTAGAGGGTAACTATGGCTACACCTTC	CASSPLEGNYGYTF
TRBJ2-5	-	TRBV3-1/TRBV3-2	-	TGTGCCAGCAGCCAAGATATCGGGACACCGTCGAAGACCCAGTACTTC	CASSQDIGTPSKTQYF
TRBJ2-3	TRBD2	TRBV29-1	-	TGCAGCGGCTCAGAACTAGCGGGAGATACGCAGTATTTT	CSGSELAGDTQYF
TRBJ2-3	TRBD1	TRBV10-3	-	TGTGCCATCAACCGAGGGGGCGGAACAGATACGCAGTATTTT	CAINRGGGTDTQYF
TRBJ2-1	TRBD1	TRBV29-1	-	TGCAGCGTTGGTCGGGTTGGACAGGGCGTCCACAATGAGCAGTTCTTC	CSVGRVGQGVHNEQFF
TRBJ1-6	-	TRBV4-1	-	TGCGCCAGCAGCCAAGATAGGCGACTGAATTCACCCCTCCACTTT	CASSQDRRLNSPLHF
TRBJ1-5	TRBD1	TRBV2	-	TGTGCCAGCAGCACAGGGGCTACTCAGCCCCAGCATTTT	CASSTGATQPQHF
TRBJ1-5	-	TRBV5-1	few	TGCGCCAGCAGCCAGGACTGGGGCAATCAGCCCCAGCATTTT	CASSQDWGNQPQHF
TRBJ1-1	-	TRBV9	-	TGTGCCAGCAGCGTATTACAGGGAACTAACACTGAAGCTTTCTTT	CASSVLQGTNTEAFF
TRBJ1-4	-	TRBV2	once	TGTGCCAGCAGGAGTGACACCTATAATGAAAAACTGTTTTTT	CASRSDTYNEKLFF
TRBJ2-1	TRBD2	TRBV3-1/TRBV3-2	-	TGTGCCAGCAGCCAAGATCACGGGACTAGCGGGGGGGCAGACAATGAGCAGTTCTTC	CASSQDHGTSGGADNEQFF
TRBJ2-7	TRBD2	TRBV5-1	-	TGCGCCAGCAGCTTGGTGCCGCTAGCGGGGGGCGCCTACGAGCAGTACTTC	CASSLVPLAGGAYEQYF
TRBJ2-7	-	TRBV9	-	TGTGCCAGCAGCCCCCGTGGGGGCCAGCAGTACTTC	CASSPRGGQQYF
TRBJ1-2	TRBD1	TRBV19	-	TGTGCCAGTAGTGACAGGGCCTATGGCTACACCTTC	CASSDRAYGYTF
TRBJ2-4	TRBD1	TRBV29-1	-	TGCAGCGTTGAAGGGGACAGGGGAAACATTCAGTACTTC	CSVEGDRGNIQYF
TRBJ2-7	-	TRBV2	-	TGTGCCAGCACCGGGGACTCCTACGAGCAGTACTTC	CASTGDSYEQYF
TRBJ1-1	TRBD1	TRBV7-9	-	TGTGCCAGCAGCTTAGGGGACAGACACGTTGGGACTTTCTTT	CASSLGDRHVGTFF
TRBJ1-3	-	TRBV5-6	-	TGTGCCAGCAGCCTCAGGGTTTCCTCTGGAAACACCATATATTTT	CASSLRVSSGNTIYF
TRBJ1-5	TRBD1	TRBV19	-	TGTGCCAGTAGACGGGGACAGGGGAGGAATCAGCCCCAGCATTTT	CASRRGQGRNQPQHF
TRBJ1-5	-	TRBV28	once	TGTGCCAGCGCCCCCTCGGCAGGGGCCAATCAGCCCCAGCATTTT	CASAPSAGANQPQHF
TRBJ2-4	TRBD2	TRBV29-1	-	TGCAGCGTTGTGTTAAGGGCTAGCGGGGGGGCAGGCAAAAACATTCAGTACTTC	CSVVLRASGGAGKNIQYF
TRBJ1-2	-	TRBV5-4	-	TGTGCCAGCAGCTTTTCAGGGTTAGGCTACACCTTC	CASSFSGLGYTF
TRBJ1-5	-	TRBV6-6	-	TGTGCCAGCAGTCGAATCCCCACCGGGACGGGAGTCAATCAGCCCCAGCATTTT	CASSRIPTGTGVNQPQHF
TRBJ1-3	TRBD1	TRBV5-1	-	TGCGCCAGCAGCCCGGGACAGACTGGAAACACCATATATTTT	CASSPGQTGNTIYF
TRBJ1-2	-	TRBV7-2	-	TGTGCCAGCAGCCCACTGGGCGGGGGAAACTATGGCTACACCTTC	CASSPLGGGNYGYTF
TRBJ2-1	TRBD2	TRBV18	-	TGTGCCAGCTCACCATCTCGGGAGGGCTCTGAGCAGTTCTTC	CASSPSREGSEQFF
TRBJ1-2	-	TRBV19	-	TGTGCCAGTAGTATCAGGCCGGACAGCCTGAGGGGCTATGGCTACACCTTC	CASSIRPDSLRGYGYTF
TRBJ1-2	TRBD1	TRBV10-3	-	TGTGCCATCAGGAAGGGACAGGATGCTAACTATGGCTACACCTTC	CAIRKGQDANYGYTF